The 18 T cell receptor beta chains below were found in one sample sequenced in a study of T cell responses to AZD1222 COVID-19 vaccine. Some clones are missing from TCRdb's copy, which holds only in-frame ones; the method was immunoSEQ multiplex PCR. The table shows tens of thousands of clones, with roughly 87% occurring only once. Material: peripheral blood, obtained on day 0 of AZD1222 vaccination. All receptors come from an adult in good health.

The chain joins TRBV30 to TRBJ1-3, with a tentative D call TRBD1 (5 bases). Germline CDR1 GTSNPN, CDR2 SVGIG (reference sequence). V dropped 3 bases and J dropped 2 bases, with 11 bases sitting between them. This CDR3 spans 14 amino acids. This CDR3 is CAWRLAGAGNTIYF. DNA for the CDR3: TGTGCCTGGAGGCTCGCGGGGGCTGGAAACACCATATATTTT.

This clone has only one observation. Written as DNA, the CDR3 is TGTGCCAGCAGTGAAGTACCAGGGGCCAAGAGGGAAAAACTGTTTTTT. It translates to CASSEVPGAKREKLFF. V and J are TRBV6-1 and TRBJ1-4; a possible D gene is TRBD1 (6 bases). The CDR3 is 16 residues long. Germline-derived CDR1 and CDR2 are MNHNS and SASEGT. V lost 1 base, J lost 8 bases, and 17 bases lay in between.

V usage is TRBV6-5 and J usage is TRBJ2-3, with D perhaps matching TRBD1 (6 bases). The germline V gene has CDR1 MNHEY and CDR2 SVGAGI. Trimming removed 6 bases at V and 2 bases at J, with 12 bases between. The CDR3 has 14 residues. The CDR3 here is CASRLRDTTDTQYF. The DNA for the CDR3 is TGTGCCAGCAGACTCCGGGACACCACAGATACGCAGTATTTT.

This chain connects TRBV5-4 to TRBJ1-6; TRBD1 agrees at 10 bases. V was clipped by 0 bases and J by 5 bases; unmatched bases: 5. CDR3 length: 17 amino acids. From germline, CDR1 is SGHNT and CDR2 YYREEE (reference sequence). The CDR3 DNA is TGTGCCAGCAGCTTGGTGATGGGGACAGGGGATAATTCACCCCTCCACTTT. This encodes CASSLVMGTGDNSPLHF.

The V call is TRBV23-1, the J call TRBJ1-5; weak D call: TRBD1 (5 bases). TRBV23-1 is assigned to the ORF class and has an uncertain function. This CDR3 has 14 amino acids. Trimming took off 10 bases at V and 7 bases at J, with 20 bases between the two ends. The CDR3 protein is CATPGREENQPQHF. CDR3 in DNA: TGCGCCACCCCGGGCAGGGAAGAAAACCAGCCCCAGCATTTT.

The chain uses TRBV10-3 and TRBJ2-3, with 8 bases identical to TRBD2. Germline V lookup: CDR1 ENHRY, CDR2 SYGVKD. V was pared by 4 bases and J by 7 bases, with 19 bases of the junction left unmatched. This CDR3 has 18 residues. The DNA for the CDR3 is TGTGCCATCAGTGGGTCCCTTTTTCGGGGGGGCCCGGGGAATACGCAGTATTTT. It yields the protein CAISGSLFRGGPGNTQYF.

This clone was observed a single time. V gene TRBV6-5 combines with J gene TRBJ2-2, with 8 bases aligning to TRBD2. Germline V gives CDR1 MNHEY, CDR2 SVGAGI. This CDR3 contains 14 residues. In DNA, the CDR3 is TGTGCATCGAGAGCGGGGGATATCATCGGGGAGCTGTTTTTT. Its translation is CASRAGDIIGELFF.

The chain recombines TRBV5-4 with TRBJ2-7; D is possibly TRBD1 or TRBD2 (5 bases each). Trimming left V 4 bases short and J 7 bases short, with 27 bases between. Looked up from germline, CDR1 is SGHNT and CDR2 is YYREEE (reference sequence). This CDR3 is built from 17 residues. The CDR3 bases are TGTGCCAGCAGCAGGGATGGGTTCGGGGCAGGGAATAAGGAGCAGTACTTC. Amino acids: CASSRDGFGAGNKEQYF.

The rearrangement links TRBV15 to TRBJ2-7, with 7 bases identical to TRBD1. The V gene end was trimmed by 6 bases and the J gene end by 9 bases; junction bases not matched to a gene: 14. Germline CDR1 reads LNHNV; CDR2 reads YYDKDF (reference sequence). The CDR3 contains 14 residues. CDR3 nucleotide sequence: TGTGCCACCAGTTCCCCAGGGGGAGTAGAGGTGCAGTACTTC. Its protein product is CATSSPGGVEVQYF.

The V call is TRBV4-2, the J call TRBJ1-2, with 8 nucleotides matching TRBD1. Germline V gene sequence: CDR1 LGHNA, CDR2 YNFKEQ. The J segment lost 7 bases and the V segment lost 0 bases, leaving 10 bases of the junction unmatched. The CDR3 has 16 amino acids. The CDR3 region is CASSQDRAGGLGGYTF. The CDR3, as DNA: TGTGCCAGCAGCCAAGATCGGGCAGGGGGCTTGGGTGGCTACACCTTC.

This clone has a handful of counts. CDR3 in amino acids: CATRDFSYNEQFF. CDR3 coding DNA: TGTGCCACCCGGGACTTCTCCTACAATGAGCAGTTCTTC. The chain recombines TRBV7-2 with TRBJ2-1; tentatively, D is TRBD2 (6 bases). Germline-derived CDR1 and CDR2 are SGHTA and FQGNSA. The germline V and J ends were trimmed by 10 bases and 0 bases, with 10 bases remaining between them. There are 13 residues in the CDR3.

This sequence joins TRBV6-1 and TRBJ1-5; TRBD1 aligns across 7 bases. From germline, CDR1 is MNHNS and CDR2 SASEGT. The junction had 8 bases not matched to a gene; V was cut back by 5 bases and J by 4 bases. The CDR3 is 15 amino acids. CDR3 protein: CASSFPPGQNQPQHF. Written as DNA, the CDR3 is TGTGCCAGCAGTTTCCCCCCGGGACAGAATCAGCCCCAGCATTTT.

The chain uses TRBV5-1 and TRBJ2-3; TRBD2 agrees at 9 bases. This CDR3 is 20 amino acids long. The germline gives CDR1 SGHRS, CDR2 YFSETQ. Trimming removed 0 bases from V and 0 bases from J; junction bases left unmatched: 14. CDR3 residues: CASSLAPTLTSGGSTDTQYF. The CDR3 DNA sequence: TGCGCCAGCAGCTTGGCCCCCACACTGACTAGCGGCGGTAGCACAGATACGCAGTATTTT.

The CDR3 DNA is TGTGCCAGCAGCTTGGAACAGGGGGCGGCCAGCTACACCTTC. As protein: CASSLEQGAASYTF. The rearrangement joins TRBV5-5 to TRBJ1-2; 9 bases fit TRBD1. Germline V gives CDR1 SGHKS, CDR2 YYEKEE (reference sequence). This CDR3 has 14 amino acids. Unmatched junction bases numbered 6, after V lost 0 bases and J lost 9 bases. The whole variable domain, filled in from reference TRBV5-5 and TRBJ1-2, reads DAGVTQSPTHLIKTRGQQVTLRCSPISGHKSVSWYQQVLGQGPQFIFQYYEKEERGRGNFPDRFSARQFPNYSSELNVNALLLGDSALYLCASSLEQGAASYTFGSGTRLTVV.

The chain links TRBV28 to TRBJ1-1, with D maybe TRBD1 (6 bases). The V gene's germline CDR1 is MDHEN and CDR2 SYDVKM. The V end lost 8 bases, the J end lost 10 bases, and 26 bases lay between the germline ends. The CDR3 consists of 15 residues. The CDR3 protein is CASYTQGYPLTRAFF. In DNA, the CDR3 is TGTGCCAGCTATACTCAGGGGTACCCCCTGACTCGAGCTTTCTTT. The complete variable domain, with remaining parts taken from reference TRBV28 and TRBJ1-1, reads DVKVTQSSRYLVKRTGEKVFLECVQDMDHENMFWYRQDPGLGLRLIYFSYDVKMKEKGDIPEGYSVSREKKERFSLILESASTNQTSMYLCASYTQGYPLTRAFFGQGTRLTVV.

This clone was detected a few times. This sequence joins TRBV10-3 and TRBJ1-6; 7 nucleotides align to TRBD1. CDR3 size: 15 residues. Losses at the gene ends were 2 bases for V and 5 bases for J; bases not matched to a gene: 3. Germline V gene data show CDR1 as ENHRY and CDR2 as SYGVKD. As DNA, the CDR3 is TGTGCCATCAGTGAGCCGGGACAGAATAATTCACCCCTCCACTTT. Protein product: CAISEPGQNNSPLHF.

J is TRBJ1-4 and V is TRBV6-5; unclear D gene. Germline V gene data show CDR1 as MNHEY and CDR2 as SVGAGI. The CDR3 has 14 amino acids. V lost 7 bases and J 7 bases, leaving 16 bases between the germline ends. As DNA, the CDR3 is TGTGCCAGCACCCAGAGGGCCGGGAGTGAAAAACTGTTTTTT. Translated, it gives CASTQRAGSEKLFF.

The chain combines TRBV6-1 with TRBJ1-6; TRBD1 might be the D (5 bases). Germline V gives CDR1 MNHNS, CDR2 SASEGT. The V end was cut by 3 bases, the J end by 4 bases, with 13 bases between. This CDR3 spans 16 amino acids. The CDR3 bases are TGTGCCAGCAGTGACCGCGTAGACAGATATAATTCACCCCTCCACTTT. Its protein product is CASSDRVDRYNSPLHF.